The 10 T cell receptor beta chains given below trace back to one sample, sequenced in a study of T cells in Graves' hyperthyroidism and ophthalmopathy. RNA transcripts were the template for amplifying TCR beta CDR3 regions. The HTBI primer set drove a first-round RT-PCR of the TCR CDR3. Using its own MiXCR run on the multiplex PCR reads, TCRdb lists one record per CDR3 protein. The table lists some 510,000 distinct CDR3 sequences, more than 20% of them singletons. Sample: blood. All receptors come from a man between 18 and 29 years old with Graves' hyperthyroidism.

This clonotype was seen ten or more times. The gene calls are TRBV19 and TRBJ2-7, with D perhaps matching TRBD1 (6 bases). Germline V lookup: CDR1 LNHDA, CDR2 SQIVND (reference sequence). Between the trimmed V and J ends, which lost 1 base and 3 bases, there was a span of 10 bases. CDR3 length equals 14 residues. The DNA of the CDR3 is TGTGCCAGTAGTATAGGTGGGACAAACTACGAGCAGTACTTC. Amino acids: CASSIGGTNYEQYF.

The DNA of the CDR3 is TGTGCCATCAGTAATGGACAGGGAAGGAGCACCGGGGAGCTGTTTTTT. This sequence encodes CAISNGQGRSTGELFF. The chain is built from TRBV10-3 and TRBJ2-2, with 8 bases identical to TRBD1. Trimming at V came to 5 bases and at J to 4 bases, leaving 9 bases not matched to a gene. Germline CDR1 and CDR2: ENHRY and SYGVKD. The CDR3 totals 16 residues.

At least ten counts were recorded for this clonotype. The CDR3 region is CASSPDRGYGETQYF. Here the CDR3 DNA reads TGTGCCAGCAGCCCCGACAGGGGCTATGGAGAGACCCAGTACTTC. The chain links TRBV9 to TRBJ2-5; 8 bases agree with TRBD1. Germline V lookup: CDR1 SGDLS, CDR2 YYNGEE. V dropped 4 bases and J dropped 4; count of bases not matched to a gene: 9. This CDR3 is built from 15 residues.

This clonotype was observed at least ten times. The chain employs TRBV25-1 and TRBJ2-7; 10 positions agree with TRBD1. Germline trimming cut 7 bases from V and 2 bases from J; bases unmatched to any gene: 5. There are 14 residues in the CDR3. The germline gives CDR1 MGHDK, CDR2 SYGVNS. The CDR3 protein is CASTGQGVAYEQYF. The CDR3 coding sequence is TGTGCCAGCACCGGACAGGGGGTCGCCTACGAGCAGTACTTC.

This clonotype has at least ten counts. The chain has TRBV2 and TRBJ1-2; the match to TRBD1 covers 7 bases. There are 14 residues in the CDR3. CDR1 and CDR2 from the germline V gene are SNHLY and FYNNEI. J gave up 8 bases and V 6 bases, and 12 bases lay outside the gene matches. The CDR3 is CASRRQGRALGYTF. CDR3 nucleotides: TGTGCCAGCAGACGACAGGGAAGGGCGCTCGGCTACACCTTC.

This clonotype was recorded a few times. CDR3 nucleotide sequence: TGTGCCAGCAGCTTAAGTTTCGGTGTCGAGACCCAGTACTTC. It codes for CASSLSFGVETQYF. This chain connects TRBV11-3 to TRBJ2-5; D ambiguous. The CDR3 extends over 14 amino acids. V was clipped by 2 bases and J by 5 bases, with 12 bases between them. The germline V gene has CDR1 SGHNT and CDR2 YENEEA.

In this sample, this clonotype turned up many times. V is TRBV20-1 and J is TRBJ1-1; D might be TRBD1 (6 bases). Germline CDR1 DFQATT, CDR2 SNEGSKA (reference sequence). Between the trimmed V and J ends, which lost 3 bases and 7 bases, there was a span of 9 bases. The CDR3 is 11 residues long. CDR3 in amino acids: CSARKTGEAFF. As DNA, the CDR3 is TGCAGTGCTAGGAAGACAGGTGAAGCTTTCTTT.

On this clonotype itself: A much larger clone is a single base away; this may be a read error. The J gene is TRBJ1-2, the V gene TRBV5-1; D is unresolved. CDR3 length: 15 amino acids. V lost 5 bases and J 4 bases, leaving 18 bases between the germline ends. CDR1 SGHRS and CDR2 YFSETQ come from the germline V gene. CDR3 region: CASREAESSSYGYTF. CDR3 bases: TGCGCCAGCAGGGAAGCGGAATCTTCTAGCTATGGCTACACCTTC. Based on the CDR3 plus reference TRBV5-1 and TRBJ1-2, the full variable domain is KAGVTQTPRYLIKTRGQQVTLSCSPISGHRSVSWYQQTPGQGLQFLFEYFSETQRNKGNFPGRFSGRQFSNSRSEMNVSTLELGDSALYLCASREAESSSYGYTFGSGTRLTVV.

The chain's CDR3 is CASREPPGQLNTEAFF. In nucleotides, the CDR3 is TGTGCCAGCAGAGAACCCCCGGGACAGTTGAACACTGAAGCTTTCTTT. The J gene is TRBJ1-1, the V gene TRBV6-1; 7 bases line up with TRBD1. The ends lost 6 bases at V and 0 bases at J; junction bases unmatched: 10. CDR1 MNHNS and CDR2 SASEGT come from the germline V gene. The CDR3 is 16 residues long.

The sample holds a few counts of this clonotype. CDR3 sequence reads: CASSLGHLMAFF. CDR3 coding DNA: TGTGCCAGCAGCTTGGGACACCTCATGGCTTTCTTT. V and J are TRBV7-2 and TRBJ1-1; weak D call: TRBD1 (6 bases). There are 12 residues in the CDR3. Germline CDR1 is SGHTA and CDR2 is FQGNSA. Trimming removed 3 bases at V and 11 bases at J, with 13 bases between.